This T cell receptor beta chain was retrieved from a study of PD-L1 blockade in urothelial cancer. Study observations and caveats: Tumor-associated TCR clones expanded more in blood at 3 weeks in patients with durable benefit.

CDR1 is MNHNS and CDR2 is SASEGT in the germline V gene. This CDR3 contains 15 residues. Trimming removed 8 bases from V and 1 base from J, with 17 bases in between. Time point defined: pretreatment peripheral blood. As concerns this clone: Its antigen is unidentified.

Profiling relied on immunoSEQ multiplex PCR, and the TCRdb table lists in-frame clones only, not all of them. The table has tens of thousands of clones, about 90% seen once; the top ten hold just under 15%. This receptor was identified in a man aged 60-69 years with urothelial cancer. The chain carries TRBV6-1 and TRBJ1-1; D might be TRBD1 (6 bases). The input for sequencing was PBMCs, taken around atezolizumab (anti-PD-L1) treatment. The CDR3 DNA sequence: TGTGCCAGCTATCGCCTGGGGGCGCGGAACACTGAAGCTTTCTTT. Translating it yields CASYRLGARNTEAFF.